This TCR beta chain appears in the sequencing data of a study of human T cells and chemical hapten exposure. Each CDR3 protein is one row after TCRdb ran MiXCR on the RACE reads. The data contain about 40,000 distinct CDR3 sequences, around 3.2% of them seen just once; the ten biggest clones take up roughly 6.6%. The CDR3 is made up of 14 amino acids. Germline V lookup: CDR1 MGHRA, CDR2 YSYEKL. V gave up 5 bases and J gave up 6 bases; unmatched junction bases: 9. This clonotype was found many times. Time point of the sample: patch test 2, 6 weeks after DPC sensitization. The treatment was: therapeutic diphenylcyclopropenone sensitization with weekly scalp DPC.

The specimen was whole blood, collected in connection with sensitization to the hapten diphenylcyclopropenone (DPC). The receptor was isolated from a man between 35 and 55 years old with alopecia areata. Some clones in this sample may be carry-over from other donors' samples. V and J are TRBV4-1 and TRBJ1-1; 7 bases are a match to TRBD1. The CDR3 loop reads CASSLGTASAEAFF. CDR3 sequence (DNA): TGCGCCAGCAGCTTAGGGACAGCGTCAGCTGAAGCTTTCTTT.